This T cell receptor beta chain was recorded in a study of identical twins. Germline CDR1 reads SGHAT; CDR2 reads FQNNGV. This CDR3 is 15 amino acids long. V shed 4 bases, J shed 1 base, and the junction held 5 bases outside the gene matches. Each CDR3 protein gets one entry after TCRdb re-called the 5' RACE reads with MiXCR. The table lists hundreds of thousands of distinct CDR3 sequences, approximately 13% of them singletons, with around 1.5% in the top ten. In this sample, this clonotype turned up a few times. Its antigen is still unknown. Points from the study as a whole: The abundant beta clonotypes from cord blood had fewer insertions, and memory repertoires had none of this. Beta out-of-frame sequences showed weaker excess sharing between twins. Models came in too low on out-of-frame TCR alpha sharing in monozygotic twins.

A further study also used this sample, focusing on yellow fever vaccine responses in identical twins. That source adds: On the reported evidence, twins' vaccine T cell responses seemed partly convergent and partly personalized.

The specimen sequenced was PBMCs. The chain couples TRBV11-2 to TRBJ2-5; TRBD1 matches 8 bases. The receptor was derived from a woman under 30 in good health. CDR3: CASSSGQGPQETQYF. The CDR3 DNA reads as TGTGCCAGCAGCTCCGGACAGGGACCCCAAGAGACCCAGTACTTC.